The 30 T cell receptor beta chains below were found in one sample sequenced in a study of T cells expressing NK-cell markers. From the 5' RACE reads, TCRdb lists one entry per CDR3 protein and no DNA. The sample table sets out about 450,000 distinct CDR3 sequences. Sequencing was carried out using blood T cells: a sorted CD56 or NKG2C T cell subset, CD4+ or CD8+ T cells, or bulk PBMC T cells (not recorded which). Receptor source: a woman between 18 and 75 years old in good health.

The chain links TRBV7-2 to TRBJ2-3; the TCRdb D gene call, TRBD2, has no DNA to confirm it. CDR3 size: 15 residues. Germline V CDR1 and CDR2: SGHTA, FQGNSA. CDR3 in amino acids: CASSLDVGRIDTQYF.

The chain employs TRBV7-2 and TRBJ2-5; TCRdb indicates TRBD1, and absent DNA this call remains unverified. This CDR3 is 15 amino acids long. Germline V gene sequence: CDR1 SGHTA, CDR2 FQGNSA. CDR3 loop: CASTLRGASEETQYF. The variable domain in full, with the rest retrieved from reference TRBV7-2 and TRBJ2-5, is GAGVSQSPSNKVTEKGKDVELRCDPISGHTALYWYRQSLGQGLEFLIYFQGNSAPDKSGLPSDRFSAERTGGSVSTLTIQRTQQEDSAVYLCASTLRGASEETQYFGPGTRLLVL.

The chain employs TRBV29-1 and TRBJ2-5; without DNA, the TCRdb call of TRBD1 cannot be checked. The CDR3 contains 13 residues. Germline CDR1 is SQVTM and CDR2 is ANQGSEA. CDR3 amino acids: CSVEGGRRETQYF.

The CDR3 is CATGRQGDQEQYF. The chain carries TRBV10-3 and TRBJ2-7; TCRdb's D gene call, TRBD1, goes unchecked for lack of DNA. Germline V gene lookup returns CDR1 ENHRY and CDR2 SYGVKD. The CDR3 covers 13 residues.

This chain uses TRBV5-5 with TRBJ1-5. The CDR3 is 15 residues long. Germline V CDR1 and CDR2: SGHKS, YYEKEE (reference sequence). The CDR3 spells CASSFLASSNQPQHF.

V gene TRBV6-1 combines with J gene TRBJ2-3; as DNA is missing, the TRBD2 call by TCRdb cannot be tested. Germline-derived CDR1 and CDR2 are MNHNS and SASEGT. The CDR3 has 16 amino acids. CDR3: CATRGSSGPSTDTQYF.

The gene calls are TRBV10-3 and TRBJ2-7. From germline, CDR1 is ENHRY and CDR2 SYGVKD. The CDR3 is 11 residues long. The CDR3 sequence is CAISESGLPYF.

This chain joins TRBV7-2 and TRBJ1-2; TCRdb calls TRBD1, which cannot be checked without DNA. The CDR3 extends over 16 amino acids. CDR1 and CDR2 from the germline V gene are SGHTA and FQGNSA. The CDR3 reads CASSFHVGAANYGYTF.

The CDR3 here is CASSTQSGRQFF. The chain is built from TRBV11-2 and TRBJ2-1. This CDR3 contains 12 residues. Germline-derived CDR1 and CDR2 are SGHAT and FQNNGV.

This chain links TRBV6-5 with TRBJ1-1; the D call of TRBD1 rests on TCRdb alone, since no DNA is present to check it. In germline, CDR1 is MNHEY, CDR2 SVGAGI. CDR3 length: 14 residues. CDR3 amino acids: CASMFGGTNTEAFF.

J is TRBJ2-3 and V is TRBV18; checking the TCRdb D call of TRBD1 is not possible without DNA. Germline CDR1 is KGHSH and CDR2 is LQKENI. The length of the CDR3 is 16 residues. CDR3 sequence: CASSFVGQATTDTQYF.

The CDR3 is CASSPHSAYQETQYF. The V and J genes are TRBV12-3 or TRBV12-4 and TRBJ2-5. This CDR3 has 15 amino acids.

This chain connects TRBV11-1 to TRBJ2-2; without DNA, the TCRdb call of TRBD2 cannot be checked. The length of the CDR3 is 18 residues. Germline CDR1 reads SGHAT; CDR2 reads FQDESV (reference sequence). CDR3 residues: CASSLSLRESSNTGELFF.

The V gene is TRBV29-1, the J gene TRBJ2-1; TCRdb picks TRBD2, but there is no DNA to check that call. Germline CDR1 and CDR2: SQVTM and ANQGSEA. The CDR3 consists of 16 residues. CDR3 amino acids: CSVELDLLSSYNEQFF.

The chain recombines TRBV20-1 with TRBJ2-7; TCRdb's D call of TRBD2 is untestable without DNA. Germline lookup yields CDR1 DFQATT and CDR2 SNEGSKA (reference sequence). The CDR3 is 14 amino acids. The CDR3 sequence is CSALTSGTAYEQYF.

The chain couples TRBV30 to TRBJ1-1; TCRdb outputs TRBD1, but without DNA this stays unchecked. The germline V gene has CDR1 GTSNPN and CDR2 SVGIG (reference sequence). The CDR3 has 13 amino acids. Here the CDR3 reads CAWSFPGETEAFF.

This chain links TRBV6-1 with TRBJ2-1; TCRdb reports TRBD1, a call that lacks DNA to check it against. CDR3 length equals 14 residues. CDR1 and CDR2 (germline): MNHNS, SASEGT. The CDR3 protein is CASSPSRADAPQFF.

The chain has TRBV6-5 and TRBJ1-1. CDR3 length: 14 residues. Germline lookup yields CDR1 MNHEY and CDR2 SVGAGI. CDR3 amino acids: CASSSRAGIVGAFF.

J is TRBJ2-1 and V is TRBV12-3 or TRBV12-4; as DNA is missing, the TRBD2 call by TCRdb cannot be tested. The CDR3 is made up of 15 amino acids. This chain's CDR3 is CASSPMLRRAGEQFF.

The CDR3 loop reads CASSPGDRANSPLHF. The gene calls are TRBV5-1 and TRBJ1-6; checking the TCRdb D call of TRBD1 is not possible without DNA. CDR3 size: 15 residues. The germline CDR1 and CDR2 sequences are SGHRS and YFSETQ.

The genes are TRBV7-6 and TRBJ2-7. Germline CDR1 is SGHVS and CDR2 is FNYEAQ. The CDR3 has 14 amino acids. This chain's CDR3 is CASSLESGAYEQYF. Supplemented by reference TRBV7-6 and TRBJ2-7, the full variable domain reads GAGVSQSPRYKVTKRGQDVALRCDPISGHVSLYWYRQALGQGPEFLTYFNYEAQQDKSGLPNDRFSAERPEGSISTLTIQRTEQRDSAMYRCASSLESGAYEQYFGPGTRLTVT.

The rearrangement uses TRBV7-2 and TRBJ1-6. This CDR3 has 13 amino acids. Germline V gene data show CDR1 as SGHTA and CDR2 as FQGNSA. CDR3 sequence: CASSLRTNSPLHF. Combining the CDR3 with reference TRBV7-2 and TRBJ1-6 gives the whole variable domain GAGVSQSPSNKVTEKGKDVELRCDPISGHTALYWYRQSLGQGLEFLIYFQGNSAPDKSGLPSDRFSAERTGGSVSTLTIQRTQQEDSAVYLCASSLRTNSPLHFGNGTRLTVT.

The rearrangement joins TRBV12-3 or TRBV12-4 to TRBJ2-1. The CDR3 runs 17 residues. This CDR3 reads CASSLAQGYSSYNEQFF.

The chain is built from TRBV27 and TRBJ2-2; the TCRdb D gene call, TRBD1, has no DNA to confirm it. The germline V gene has CDR1 MNHEY and CDR2 SMNVEV (reference sequence). This CDR3 region has 15 residues. CDR3 residues: CASSSPGRYTGELFF.

The chain recombines TRBV18 with TRBJ1-2. Germline V gene lookup returns CDR1 KGHSH and CDR2 LQKENI. There are 13 residues in the CDR3. CDR3: CASSPDGPYGYTF.

The chain employs TRBV5-1 and TRBJ1-1; no DNA is available, so the TRBD1 call from TCRdb remains unchecked. The germline V gene encodes CDR1 SGHRS and CDR2 YFSETQ. The CDR3 runs to 14 residues. CDR3 in amino acids: CASSTDSGVTEAFF.

V and J are TRBV5-1 and TRBJ2-3. There are 16 residues in the CDR3. Germline values: CDR1 SGHRS, CDR2 YFSETQ. CDR3 sequence: CASSLATYTSTDTQYF.

The rearrangement joins TRBV6-6 to TRBJ2-7; absent DNA, TCRdb's TRBD2 call cannot be checked. Germline V lookup: CDR1 MNHNY, CDR2 SVGAGI (reference sequence). This CDR3 spans 13 amino acids. The chain's CDR3 is CASSPSAYYEQYF.

This chain connects TRBV29-1 to TRBJ2-2; TCRdb outputs TRBD1, but without DNA this stays unchecked. The CDR3 extends over 13 amino acids. CDR1 is SQVTM, CDR2 ANQGSEA, per germline. CDR3: CSVNRERGGELFF.

The V and J genes are TRBV11-2 and TRBJ1-3. CDR3 size: 15 residues. The germline CDR1 and CDR2 sequences are SGHAT and FQNNGV. The CDR3 region is CASSPTQGSGNTIYF.